A single sample gave rise to the 22 T cell receptor beta chains below, sequenced in a study of blood T cell repertoires in COVID-19. Profiled with immunoSEQ multiplex PCR; TCRdb holds only in-frame clones, not every one. The data show approximately 250,000 clones, with 70% to 90% seen just once and over 1.5% held by the top ten. Sequenced: peripheral blood. The receptors originated from a man aged 25 to 40 with active or convalescent COVID-19.

The chain is built from TRBV29-1 and TRBJ2-3; 16 bases agree with TRBD2. CDR3 length equals 17 residues. The V segment lost 7 bases and the J segment 1 base; nucleotides outside the gene matches: 8. Germline-derived CDR1 and CDR2 are SQVTM and ANQGSEA. The CDR3 region has the DNA TGCAGCGCGACGGGACTAGCGGGGGGGATTGGCACAGATACGCAGTATTTT. Amino acid sequence: CSATGLAGGIGTDTQYF.

V is TRBV18 and J is TRBJ1-5; 8 bases fit TRBD1. The CDR3 has 14 amino acids. Trimming at V came to 4 bases and at J to 1 base, leaving 0 bases not matched to a gene. Germline CDR1 KGHSH, CDR2 LQKENI. The CDR3 reads CASSRDRSNQPQHF. CDR3 nucleotides: TGTGCCAGCTCACGGGACAGGAGCAATCAGCCCCAGCATTTT.

This clone was seen once. The chain has TRBV3-1 (or the pseudogene TRBV3-2) and TRBJ2-7; a possible D gene is TRBD1 (6 bases). Germline CDR1 is LGHDT and CDR2 is YNNKEL (reference sequence). The V end was cut by 2 bases, the J end by 7 bases, with 12 bases between. The CDR3 length is 13 residues. The CDR3 is CASSQNRVGEQYF. The CDR3 region has the DNA TGTGCCAGCAGCCAAAACAGGGTCGGGGAGCAGTACTTC.

The V and J genes are TRBV9 and TRBJ1-2, with unresolved D. Germline assignment: CDR1 SGDLS and CDR2 YYNGEE. Deletions cut 3 bases from V and 3 bases from J, with 9 bases between. The CDR3 runs 13 residues. Here the CDR3 DNA reads TGTGCCAGCAGCGAGACTTGGGACTATGGCTACACCTTC. Translation gives CASSETWDYGYTF. The full variable domain, rest sourced from reference TRBV9 and TRBJ1-2, is DSGVTQTPKHLITATGQRVTLRCSPRSGDLSVYWYQQSLDQGLQFLIQYYNGEERAKGNILERFSAQQFPDLHSELNLSSLELGDSALYFCASSETWDYGYTFGSGTRLTVV.

V usage is TRBV9 and J usage is TRBJ1-2; possible D gene TRBD1, 6 bases. V was cut by 1 base and J by 8 bases, with 12 bases left in between. The germline V gene has CDR1 SGDLS and CDR2 YYNGEE. The CDR3 runs 13 residues. The CDR3, as DNA: TGTGCCAGCAGCGTAACAGGGAATAGGGGCTACACCTTC. It codes for CASSVTGNRGYTF.

This clone occurred once. The chain combines TRBV5-1 with TRBJ1-6; 8 bases align to TRBD1. CDR3 length: 15 residues. Germline lookup yields CDR1 SGHRS and CDR2 YFSETQ. J was trimmed by 7 bases and V by 4 bases; bases with no gene match: 7. The CDR3, as DNA: TGCGCCAGCAGCACTGGACAGGGCGAAAATTCACCCCTCCACTTT. This codes for CASSTGQGENSPLHF. Together with reference TRBV5-1 and TRBJ1-6, the CDR3 gives the full variable domain: KAGVTQTPRYLIKTRGQQVTLSCSPISGHRSVSWYQQTPGQGLQFLFEYFSETQRNKGNFPGRFSGRQFSNSRSEMNVSTLELGDSALYLCASSTGQGENSPLHFGNGTRLTVT.

The rearrangement uses TRBV3-1 (or the pseudogene TRBV3-2) and TRBJ2-1; unclear D gene. Per germline, CDR1 LGHDT and CDR2 YNNKEL (reference sequence). Trimming shortened V by 1 base and J by 7 bases, and 5 bases separated the two germline ends. The CDR3 has 12 residues. The CDR3 here is CASSQVSNEQFF. Here the CDR3 DNA reads TGTGCCAGCAGCCAAGTTTCTAATGAGCAGTTCTTC.

V and J are TRBV5-6 and TRBJ2-5; D might be TRBD1 (6 bases). The ends were cut back, 3 bases at V and 4 bases at J, with 13 bases in the middle. The CDR3 is made up of 14 amino acids. Germline V gene data show CDR1 as SGHDT and CDR2 as YYEEEE. The CDR3 bases are TGTGCCAGCAGCTATATCTCAGGGGTAGAGACCCAGTACTTC. Its protein is CASSYISGVETQYF.

The V gene is TRBV3-1 (or the pseudogene TRBV3-2), the J gene TRBJ1-1; D may be TRBD1 (6 bases). Per the germline V gene, CDR1 is LGHDT and CDR2 is YNNKEL (reference sequence). V was pared by 6 bases and J by 0 bases, with 17 bases between. CDR3 size: 16 residues. CDR3 DNA: TGTGCCAGCAGTGTAACCCCATACAGGGTGAACACTGAAGCTTTCTTT. This translates into CASSVTPYRVNTEAFF.

The rearrangement links TRBV7-9 to TRBJ1-6; 7 bases are a match to TRBD1. Per the germline V gene, CDR1 is SEHNR and CDR2 is FQNEAQ (reference sequence). The CDR3 is made up of 14 amino acids. V shed 4 bases, J shed 8 bases, and the junction held 5 bases outside the gene matches. The CDR3 nucleotides read TGTGCCAGCAGCTCCACAGGGGAGGATTCACCCCTCCACTTT. Translating it yields CASSSTGEDSPLHF.

This clone appeared a single time. J is TRBJ2-5 and V is TRBV29-1, with unresolved D. V shed 4 bases and J shed 4 bases, with 13 bases lying between them. The germline CDR1 and CDR2 sequences are SQVTM and ANQGSEA. The CDR3 covers 13 residues. The DNA for the CDR3 is TGCAGCGTTGGTCCGGCAGGAAGAGAGACCCAGTACTTC. It codes for CSVGPAGRETQYF. Combining the CDR3 with reference TRBV29-1 and TRBJ2-5 gives the whole variable domain SAVISQKPSRDICQRGTSLTIQCQVDSQVTMMFWYRQQPGQSLTLIATANQGSEATYESGFVIDKFPISRPNLTFSTLTVSNMSPEDSSIYLCSVGPAGRETQYFGPGTRLLVL.

The chain recombines TRBV29-1 with TRBJ1-1; D possibly corresponds to TRBD1 (5 bases). CDR3 size: 13 residues. Trimming removed 3 bases from V and 5 bases from J, with 13 bases in between. Germline CDR1 reads SQVTM; CDR2 reads ANQGSEA. This CDR3 reads CSVERGGGTEAFF. CDR3 DNA: TGCAGCGTTGAGCGGGGTGGGGGTACTGAAGCTTTCTTT.

V usage is TRBV14 and J usage is TRBJ1-2; tentatively, D is TRBD1 (5 bases). CDR1 and CDR2 from the germline V gene are SGHDN and FVKESK. V was trimmed by 0 bases and J by 13 bases, leaving 18 bases between them. CDR3 size: 14 residues. The CDR3 here is CASSQDLQAGWLTF. The CDR3 nucleotides read TGTGCCAGCAGCCAAGATTTGCAAGCAGGGTGGCTCACCTTC.

The J gene is TRBJ2-3, the V gene TRBV29-1; no clear D gene. V dropped 5 bases and J dropped 4 bases, with 10 bases sitting between them. Per the germline V gene, CDR1 is SQVTM and CDR2 is ANQGSEA. The CDR3 is made up of 12 amino acids. The CDR3 DNA follows: TGCAGCGTTTGTCCTTCCTCAGATACGCAGTATTTT. This encodes CSVCPSSDTQYF.

The chain couples TRBV5-1 to TRBJ2-5; TRBD1 agrees at 7 bases. CDR1 and CDR2 (germline): SGHRS, YFSETQ. With 0 bases clipped from V and 1 base from J, the junction kept 9 bases outside the gene matches. CDR3 length equals 17 residues. CDR3: CASSLAGYRGFQETQYF. In DNA, the CDR3 is TGCGCCAGCAGCTTGGCCGGTTACAGGGGATTCCAAGAGACCCAGTACTTC.

V is TRBV4-1 and J is TRBJ1-5; perhaps TRBD1 as D (6 bases). The CDR3 has 15 amino acids. Germline V gives CDR1 MGHRA, CDR2 YSYEKL. Deletions cut 4 bases from V and 4 bases from J, with 14 bases between. The CDR3 is CASSPTTGPNQPQHF. In nucleotides, the CDR3 is TGCGCCAGCAGCCCAACCACAGGGCCGAATCAGCCCCAGCATTTT.

This chain joins TRBV3-1 (or the pseudogene TRBV3-2) and TRBJ1-6, with no clear D. This CDR3 contains 15 residues. CDR1 LGHDT and CDR2 YNNKEL come from the germline V gene (reference sequence). V was trimmed by 1 base and J by 10 bases, leaving 14 bases between them. This CDR3 is CASSQGQLPSSPLHF. The CDR3 bases are TGTGCCAGCAGCCAAGGCCAGTTGCCCTCCTCACCCCTCCACTTT.

The CDR3 DNA reads TGTGCCACCAGTGATTCCCGCAGAGCGGGTCAAGAGACCCAGTACTTC. This codes for CATSDSRRAGQETQYF. The rearrangement links TRBV24-1 to TRBJ2-5; a weak D match, TRBD2 (6 bases). This CDR3 has 16 residues. Germline V gene sequence: CDR1 KGHDR, CDR2 SFDVKD. Trimming stripped 2 bases from V and 2 bases from J, with 14 bases between.

Only one count was recorded for this clone. This chain connects TRBV6-1 to TRBJ1-4; D is unclear. Trimming shortened V by 0 bases and J by 7 bases, and 18 bases separated the two germline ends. Looked up from germline, CDR1 is MNHNS and CDR2 is SASEGT. The CDR3 is made up of 17 amino acids. This CDR3 reads CASSEAFGGLAREKLFF. The DNA for the CDR3 is TGTGCCAGCAGTGAAGCTTTCGGCGGGCTTGCTCGTGAAAAACTGTTTTTT.

The table lists this clone with a few counts. V is TRBV14 and J is TRBJ1-6; D not certain. V was trimmed by 2 bases and J by 7 bases, leaving 3 bases between them. Germline V gives CDR1 SGHDN, CDR2 FVKESK. The CDR3 is 12 amino acids. The CDR3 sequence is CASSQQNSPLHF. The CDR3 DNA is TGTGCCAGCAGCCAACAAAATTCACCCCTCCACTTT.

This chain uses TRBV5-6 with TRBJ2-6; 8 nucleotides agree with TRBD2. Germline-derived CDR1 and CDR2 are SGHDT and YYEEEE. This CDR3 spans 18 amino acids. The trim removed 4 bases at V and 2 bases at J, leaving 11 bases unmatched. The CDR3 sequence: CASSRRLAGFAGANVLTF. The DNA of the CDR3 is TGTGCCAGCAGCCGCCGGCTAGCGGGCTTTGCTGGGGCCAACGTCCTGACTTTC.

CDR3 coding DNA: TGTGCCAGCAGGGAGTCGCGGGGCGGGACCCAGTACTTC. Translation: CASRESRGGTQYF. V is TRBV6-5 and J is TRBJ2-5; weak D call: TRBD2 (6 bases). The germline V gene has CDR1 MNHEY and CDR2 SVGAGI. CDR3 size: 13 residues. V was shortened by 6 bases and J by 7 bases, with 15 bases between the two germline ends.